The 30 T cell receptor beta chains given below trace back to one sample, sequenced in a study of response to subunit inactivated influenza vaccine. TCRdb analysed the RT-PCR reads with MiXCR anew, one entry per CDR3 protein. This table holds approximately 530,000 distinct CDR3 sequences, roughly 13% found once. The sequences come from PBMCs from blood, collected roughly 45 days after vaccination. These receptors were obtained from a man aged 50-59 years who received an inactivated influenza vaccine.

This rearrangement joins TRBV7-9 to TRBJ1-1; a weak D match, TRBD1 (5 bases). The CDR3 spans 14 residues. The germline V gene encodes CDR1 SEHNR and CDR2 FQNEAQ (reference sequence). Trimming pared 5 bases from V and 1 base from J, leaving 11 bases between. This CDR3 is CASSQGGRNTEAFF. CDR3 in DNA: TGTGCCAGCAGCCAGGGAGGAAGGAACACTGAAGCTTTCTTT.

The sample holds many counts of this clonotype. This rearrangement joins TRBV7-2 to TRBJ1-4; D unclear. The CDR3 loop spans 16 amino acids. The germline V gene encodes CDR1 SGHTA and CDR2 FQGNSA. V was shortened by 4 bases and J by 3 bases, with 15 bases between the two germline ends. The DNA for the CDR3 is TGTGCCAGCAGCTCAGCCGTTGGGAGAGCTAATGAAAAACTGTTTTTT. Its protein is CASSSAVGRANEKLFF.

A few counts support this clonotype. V gene TRBV20-1 combines with J gene TRBJ2-1; 10 positions match TRBD2. This CDR3 spans 18 amino acids. Germline values: CDR1 DFQATT, CDR2 SNEGSKA (reference sequence). Germline trimming cut 0 bases from V and 3 bases from J; bases unmatched to any gene: 11. The CDR3 bases are TGCAGTGCTAGAGAAAGGAGCGGGGGGGCCCAATACTACAATGAGCAGTTCTTC. This encodes CSARERSGGAQYYNEQFF.

V usage is TRBV6-2 or TRBV6-3 and J usage is TRBJ2-7; D not resolved. CDR1 and CDR2 from the germline V gene are MNHEY and SVGEGT. The CDR3 contains 11 residues. The V end lost 8 bases, the J end lost 3 bases, and 8 bases lay between the germline ends. The CDR3 protein is CASGPYYEQYF. The CDR3 region has the DNA TGTGCCAGCGGACCTTACTACGAGCAGTACTTC.

The chain employs TRBV7-9 and TRBJ2-1; D is perhaps TRBD1 or TRBD2 (5 bases each). The CDR3 has 12 amino acids. Germline V CDR1 and CDR2: SEHNR, FQNEAQ (reference sequence). Trimming left V 5 bases short and J 13 bases short, with 15 bases between. The CDR3 nucleotides are TGTGCCAGCAGCCCAGAGGGGACCCAACAGTTCTTC. Translated: CASSPEGTQQFF.

There are many counts of this clonotype. The chain uses TRBV20-1 and TRBJ1-5, with D unresolved. Trimming shortened V by 1 base and J by 4 bases, and 8 bases separated the two germline ends. The CDR3 runs 13 residues. The germline CDR1 and CDR2 sequences are DFQATT and SNEGSKA (reference sequence). CDR3 DNA: TGCAGTGCTAGAGTACAGTTAAATCAGCCCCAGCATTTT. This sequence encodes CSARVQLNQPQHF.

This clonotype was seen only a few times. The chain combines TRBV29-1 with TRBJ2-1; 9 bases agree with TRBD1. The V and J ends lost 3 bases and 2 bases, in that order; junction bases with no gene match: 5. Germline lookup yields CDR1 SQVTM and CDR2 ANQGSEA. The CDR3 sequence is 15 residues long. CDR3 in amino acids: CSVDRDRVTYNEQFF. DNA of the CDR3: TGCAGCGTTGATCGGGACAGGGTCACCTACAATGAGCAGTTCTTC.

Ten or more counts support this clonotype. The chain has TRBV9 and TRBJ1-1, with D possibly being TRBD1 (6 bases). The CDR3 covers 14 residues. V was clipped by 0 bases and J by 4 bases, with 10 bases between them. Germline CDR1 and CDR2: SGDLS and YYNGEE. This CDR3 is CASSVAQGSTEAFF. In nucleotides, the CDR3 is TGTGCCAGCAGCGTAGCTCAGGGGTCCACTGAAGCTTTCTTT.

J is TRBJ2-2 and V is TRBV7-6, with TRBD2 as a possible D gene (7 bases). The ends were cut back, 3 bases at V and 7 bases at J, with 15 bases in the middle. This CDR3 comprises 15 residues. Per the germline V gene, CDR1 is SGHVS and CDR2 is FNYEAQ. The CDR3 DNA reads TGTGCCAGCAGCTTCGTGGGGGGGCCGGTCGGGGAGCTGTTTTTT. Encoded protein: CASSFVGGPVGELFF.

This clonotype was counted between two and nine times. The chain recombines TRBV12-3 or TRBV12-4 with TRBJ2-1, with 14 bases lining up with TRBD2. This CDR3 has 16 residues. V shed 3 bases and J 9 bases; nucleotides not matched to a gene: 7. DNA of the CDR3: TGTGCCAGCAGTTTTGGACTAGCGGGAGGACGGGGTGAGCAGTTCTTC. Translation gives CASSFGLAGGRGEQFF.

The table lists this clonotype with a few counts. This chain uses TRBV28 with TRBJ2-5, with 8 bases matching TRBD1. The V gene's germline CDR1 is MDHEN and CDR2 SYDVKM. With V trimmed by 5 bases and J by 5 bases, 4 bases remained unmatched. The CDR3 loop spans 13 amino acids. The CDR3 region has the DNA TGTGCCAGCAGTATTCGACAGGGGGAGACCCAGTACTTC. Its protein is CASSIRQGETQYF.

This clonotype was picked up many times. In nucleotides, the CDR3 is TGCAGTGCTAGAGATATGGAGCGGGGGATAGATCGGGAGCAGTTCTTC. This translates into CSARDMERGIDREQFF. This chain connects TRBV20-1 to TRBJ2-1, with 8 bases identical to TRBD2. The CDR3 is 16 amino acids. Unmatched junction bases numbered 14, after V lost 0 bases and J lost 10 bases. Germline CDR1 and CDR2: DFQATT and SNEGSKA (reference sequence).

The sample holds a few counts of this clonotype. The chain carries TRBV3-1 and TRBJ2-3; 7 bases fit TRBD2. This CDR3 has 15 residues. V shed 4 bases, J shed 2 bases, and the junction held 6 bases outside the gene matches. The germline V gene encodes CDR1 LGHDT and CDR2 YNNKEL (reference sequence). In DNA form, the CDR3 reads TGTGCCAGCAGCCCCTCGGGGGGATACACAGATACGCAGTATTTT. Translation: CASSPSGGYTDTQYF.

This clonotype has just a few counts. Written as DNA, the CDR3 is TGTGCCAGCAGATTACAGGGGTCCTATACGCAGTATTTT. It codes for CASRLQGSYTQYF. The J gene is TRBJ2-3, the V gene TRBV28, with 7 bases identical to TRBD1. The germline gives CDR1 MDHEN, CDR2 SYDVKM. This CDR3 is 13 amino acids long. With 6 bases clipped from V and 7 bases from J, the junction kept 7 bases outside the gene matches.

This clonotype was seen repeatedly, ten times or more. The rearrangement joins TRBV7-3 to TRBJ2-5; D not resolved. The CDR3 is 13 amino acids. V dropped 0 bases and J dropped 3 bases, with 5 bases sitting between them. The germline V gene encodes CDR1 SGHTA and CDR2 FQGTGA. CDR3 sequence (DNA): TGTGCCAGCAGCTTAACCAAGGAAGAGACCCAGTACTTC. Translated: CASSLTKEETQYF.

CDR3 amino acids: CSAIPFGRLMNTEAFF. The CDR3 coding sequence is TGCAGTGCTATCCCCTTTGGCAGGTTAATGAACACTGAAGCTTTCTTT. The gene calls are TRBV20-1 and TRBJ1-1, with D hard to call. The CDR3 is 16 amino acids. The V gene's germline CDR1 is DFQATT and CDR2 SNEGSKA (reference sequence). Trimming cost V 4 bases and J 0 bases, with 18 bases left between them.

This clonotype has just a few counts. The V call is TRBV20-1, the J call TRBJ2-1; tentative D call: TRBD2 (6 bases). The germline V gene encodes CDR1 DFQATT and CDR2 SNEGSKA (reference sequence). This CDR3 has 12 amino acids. Trimming removed 2 bases at V and 12 bases at J, with 14 bases between. The CDR3 sequence: CSARYPGLGQFF. The CDR3 DNA follows: TGCAGTGCTAGATACCCGGGACTTGGGCAGTTCTTC.

This clonotype was counted a few times. The CDR3, as DNA: TGTGCCAGCAGGGACGGACGGGGCTACGAGCAGTACTTC. Translating gives CASRDGRGYEQYF. The chain uses TRBV7-2 and TRBJ2-7; D is possibly TRBD2 (5 bases). Germline-derived CDR1 and CDR2 are SGHTA and FQGNSA. Trimming cost V 6 bases and J 3 bases, with 12 bases left between them. The CDR3 loop spans 13 amino acids.

The chain is built from TRBV7-2 and TRBJ1-2; no firm D call. Per germline, CDR1 SGHTA and CDR2 FQGNSA. Trimming took 4 bases from V and 4 from J, leaving 13 bases between them. The CDR3 loop spans 14 amino acids. The CDR3: CASSSEVGGYGYTF. The CDR3 DNA reads TGTGCCAGCAGCTCCGAGGTCGGCGGCTATGGCTACACCTTC.

This clonotype turned up a few times. The V call is TRBV20-1, the J call TRBJ2-7; TRBD2 agrees at 14 bases. V trimming: 6 bases; J trimming: 0 bases; junction bases outside the gene matches: 4. This CDR3 has 15 amino acids. The germline V gene encodes CDR1 DFQATT and CDR2 SNEGSKA (reference sequence). CDR3 bases: TGCAGTGCCCAAGGACTAGCGGGAGGCTCCTACGAGCAGTACTTC. Translation gives CSAQGLAGGSYEQYF.

This clonotype was detected many times. This sequence joins TRBV12-3 or TRBV12-4 and TRBJ2-5; the D is unclear. The CDR3 sequence is 14 residues long. V was trimmed by 1 base and J by 5 bases, leaving 11 bases between them. The CDR3, as DNA: TGTGCCAGCAGTTTAGGGGGAAACGGCGAGACCCAGTACTTC. This gives the protein CASSLGGNGETQYF.

The chain has TRBV5-5 and TRBJ1-2, with TRBD1 matching over 12 bases. From germline, CDR1 is SGHKS and CDR2 YYEKEE (reference sequence). The CDR3 spans 15 residues. Trimming removed 4 bases from V and 2 bases from J; junction bases left unmatched: 3. The CDR3 DNA sequence: TGTGCCAGCAGCCGGGACAGGGGGCGCAACTATGGCTACACCTTC. Translation: CASSRDRGRNYGYTF. The variable domain in full, with the rest retrieved from reference TRBV5-5 and TRBJ1-2, is DAGVTQSPTHLIKTRGQQVTLRCSPISGHKSVSWYQQVLGQGPQFIFQYYEKEERGRGNFPDRFSARQFPNYSSELNVNALLLGDSALYLCASSRDRGRNYGYTFGSGTRLTVV.

This clonotype occurred many times. The chain joins TRBV12-3 or TRBV12-4 to TRBJ2-1; D not resolved. V gave up 2 bases and J gave up 2 bases, with 10 bases separating them. The length of the CDR3 is 15 residues. CDR3 residues: CASSLRVNAYNEQFF. CDR3 DNA sequence: TGTGCCAGCAGTTTACGGGTAAATGCCTACAATGAGCAGTTCTTC.

The CDR3 DNA follows: TGTGCCAGCAGCATAGCGGGAGGGACGCGTAATGAGCAGTTCTTC. It codes for CASSIAGGTRNEQFF. The chain links TRBV9 to TRBJ2-1; 11 bases map to TRBD2. The junction had 7 bases not matched to a gene; V was cut back by 4 bases and J by 7 bases. Germline CDR1 and CDR2: SGDLS and YYNGEE. This CDR3 is 15 amino acids long.

This clonotype was counted between two and nine times. The V and J genes are TRBV10-3 and TRBJ1-1; 7 nucleotides line up with TRBD1. The CDR3 loop spans 13 amino acids. J was trimmed by 5 bases and V by 3 bases; bases with no gene match: 3. Germline-derived CDR1 and CDR2 are ENHRY and SYGVKD. DNA for the CDR3: TGTGCCATCAGTGATCAGGGGGTGACTGAAGCTTTCTTT. It codes for CAISDQGVTEAFF.

This clonotype came up a few times. The chain recombines TRBV10-3 with TRBJ2-2; D ambiguous. Looked up from germline, CDR1 is ENHRY and CDR2 is SYGVKD. CDR3 length: 13 amino acids. Between the trimmed V and J ends, which lost 6 bases and 1 base, there was a span of 6 bases. The CDR3 DNA reads as TGTGCCATCAGGAACCAGAACACCGGGGAGCTGTTTTTT. It encodes CAIRNQNTGELFF.

This clonotype has at least ten counts. This chain joins TRBV12-3 or TRBV12-4 and TRBJ2-7, with 8 bases that match TRBD1. CDR3 size: 15 residues. The V and J ends lost 5 bases and 8 bases, in that order; junction bases with no gene match: 14. Here the CDR3 reads CASSSRTGTSVKQYF. CDR3 nucleotides: TGTGCCAGCAGTAGCCGGACAGGGACGTCGGTCAAGCAGTACTTC.

This clonotype was observed once. V and J are TRBV6-6 and TRBJ1-2; D is uncertain. This CDR3 has 13 amino acids. V was pared by 5 bases and J by 4 bases, with 11 bases between. Germline values: CDR1 MNHNY, CDR2 SVGAGI (reference sequence). For the CDR3, the DNA is TGTGCCAGCAGTGGAAGGCGAGTCTATGGCTACACCTTC. As protein: CASSGRRVYGYTF.

This clonotype has at least ten counts. V gene TRBV7-2 combines with J gene TRBJ2-7; D possibly uses TRBD1 or TRBD2 (5 bases each). Deletions cut 1 base from V and 3 bases from J, with 13 bases between. The germline V gene has CDR1 SGHTA and CDR2 FQGNSA. This CDR3 has 15 amino acids. CDR3 sequence: CASSLVGDGHYEQYF. The CDR3 nucleotides read TGTGCCAGCAGCTTAGTGGGGGACGGACACTACGAGCAGTACTTC. Full variable domain (missing parts from reference TRBV7-2 and TRBJ2-7): GAGVSQSPSNKVTEKGKDVELRCDPISGHTALYWYRQSLGQGLEFLIYFQGNSAPDKSGLPSDRFSAERTGGSVSTLTIQRTQQEDSAVYLCASSLVGDGHYEQYFGPGTRLTVT.

Many counts were recorded for this clonotype. The chain combines TRBV24-1 with TRBJ1-5, with TRBD1 as a possible D gene (6 bases). The V gene lost 4 bases and the J gene lost 2 bases, with 14 bases spanning the gap. The germline gives CDR1 KGHDR, CDR2 SFDVKD. The CDR3 contains 16 residues. The CDR3, as DNA: TGTGCCACCAGTGACTCAGGGGCAATAGGCAATCAGCCCCAGCATTTT. Protein: CATSDSGAIGNQPQHF.